This T cell receptor beta chain was profiled in a study of blood T cell repertoires in COVID-19. Study-wide background: The samples span acute and convalescent COVID-19 from the United States, Italy and Spain.

Original analysis: Estimation of nucleated cell counts relied on the amplification of reference gene primers. Only in-frame clones appear in the TCRdb table, and some are missing; sequencing was by immunoSEQ multiplex PCR. The V and J calls and clone size come from that table; D and trimming were worked out from the DNA. The sample includes about 50,000 clones, approximately 80% of them seen just once. The CDR3 length is 16 residues. The V and J ends lost 0 bases and 2 bases, in that order; junction bases with no gene match: 7. Germline values: CDR1 LGHNA, CDR2 YNFKEQ. The sequenced sample consisted of peripheral blood. The TCR was taken from a man in his sixties with acute or convalescent COVID-19. This chain uses TRBV4-2 with TRBJ2-7, with 7 bases lining up with TRBD1. The CDR3 region has the DNA TGTGCCAGCAGCCAAGATAAGGACAGGTCTGCCTACGAGCAGTACTTC. Translating gives CASSQDKDRSAYEQYF.